The clone carrying this T cell receptor (beta chain) has a count of ten or more. This sample stems from a study of T cells in Graves' hyperthyroidism and ophthalmopathy. Thyroid ultrasound and orbital computed tomography, with clinical symptoms and serum thyroxine and TRAb, informed diagnoses. This CDR3 has 13 residues. V lost 1 base and J 7 bases, leaving 10 bases between the germline ends. The germline CDR1 and CDR2 sequences are SEHNR and FQNEAQ (reference sequence). TCR beta CDR3 regions were amplified from RNA. HTBI primers were used for first-round RT-PCR of the TCR CDR3. TCRdb reprocessed the multiplex PCR reads via MiXCR and lists one record per CDR3 protein. The sample comprises 400,000 to 550,000 distinct CDR3 sequences, approximately 25% of which are singletons, and about 11% rests with the top ten.

V gene TRBV7-9 combines with J gene TRBJ1-1; D may be TRBD1 (5 bases). This receptor was obtained from a woman aged 30 to 39 with Graves' ophthalmopathy. Sequencing used blood. The CDR3 spells CASSLGQQIEAFF. Here the CDR3 DNA reads TGTGCCAGCAGCTTAGGACAGCAGATTGAAGCTTTCTTT.